The sequence of this TCR beta chain was determined in a study of circulating and synovial CD4+ cells in juvenile arthritis. Study-level points and caveats: Bulk blood CD4 repertoires were more diverse than these. CPL versus bulk CD4 samples: T cell genome counts differed by at least an order of magnitude.

CDR3 length: 12 amino acids. The germline V gene encodes CDR1 MDHEN and CDR2 SYDVKM. Trimming cost V 6 bases and J 4 bases; bases outside gene matches: 1. As regards this clone: As yet, its antigen is unknown.

The protocol was immunoSEQ multiplex PCR, while the TCRdb copy is restricted to in-frame clones and leaves out a portion. The repertoire holds 25,000 to 35,000 clones, with just under 95% as singletons. The V gene is TRBV28, the J gene TRBJ1-1, with 8 bases identical to TRBD1. This receptor was identified in a human donor with juvenile idiopathic arthritis. The sequenced sample was CD4+ T cells from blood. The CDR3 loop reads CASRTGGTEAFF. The CDR3 DNA reads as TGTGCCAGCAGAACAGGGGGCACTGAAGCTTTCTTT. Filled out from reference TRBV28 and TRBJ1-1, the complete variable domain reads DVKVTQSSRYLVKRTGEKVFLECVQDMDHENMFWYRQDPGLGLRLIYFSYDVKMKEKGDIPEGYSVSREKKERFSLILESASTNQTSMYLCASRTGGTEAFFGQGTRLTVV.